The 10 T cell receptor beta chains given below trace back to one sample, sequenced in a study of tumor-infiltrating lymphocytes in oesophageal squamous cell carcinoma. TCRdb used MiXCR to reprocess the PCR reads, holding one entry per CDR3 protein. The table shows nearly 20,000 distinct CDR3 sequences, with around 40% occurring only once. The sequenced sample was blood. The origin of the receptors is a male donor with esophageal squamous cell carcinoma.

This chain uses TRBV7-3 with TRBJ2-5, with 9 bases lining up with TRBD1. Judging by the DNA end, TRBJ2-7 fits better; the J call may be wrong. The CDR3 is made up of 15 amino acids. CDR1 is SGHTA and CDR2 is FQGTGA in the germline V gene. CDR3 nucleotide sequence: TGTGCCAGCAGCTTAACGGGACAGGGAGGTTACGAGCAGTACTTC. Its protein is CASSLTGQGGYEQYF.

This clonotype has just one count. This rearrangement joins TRBV7-9 to TRBJ2-6; no firm D call. The J call may be incorrect, as the DNA end agrees better with TRBJ2-7. Germline V gene lookup returns CDR1 SEHNR and CDR2 FQNEAQ (reference sequence). The CDR3 is made up of 13 amino acids. The DNA for the CDR3 is TGTGCCAGCAGCTTAGTTGGGAACTCCGAGCAGTACTTC. Translation: CASSLVGNSEQYF.

Concerning this clonotype: At one of its ends the junction is not consistent with the germline gene, which may arise from a read error. The V gene is TRBV5-3, the J gene TRBJ2-1; the D gene is possibly TRBD1 (6 bases). The J call could be wrong; TRBJ2-7 is a better fit for the DNA end. TRBV5-3 is marked as an open reading frame, function uncertain. This CDR3 is 15 amino acids long. This chain's CDR3 is CASSRGSGDTYEQYF. CDR3 sequence (DNA): TGCGCCAGCAGCCGAGGTTCAGGGGACACCTACGAGCAGTACTTC.

The rearrangement joins TRBV7-6 to TRBJ1-1, with D tentatively TRBD1 (6 bases). The germline V gene encodes CDR1 SGHVS and CDR2 FNYEAQ. Trimming cost V 2 bases and J 10 bases, with 20 bases left between them. The CDR3 consists of 15 residues. The CDR3 loop reads CASSLKPGVWVGAFF. DNA for the CDR3: TGTGCCAGCAGCTTAAAACCAGGGGTCTGGGTTGGAGCTTTCTTT.

In regard to this clonotype: Mismatch with germline at one junction end may stem from a read error. The rearrangement uses TRBV19 and TRBJ2-3; D is possibly TRBD2 (6 bases). Germline V gives CDR1 LNHDA, CDR2 SQIVND (reference sequence). The CDR3 spans 14 residues. This CDR3 reads CASSFRDSIKMVFF. CDR3 in DNA: TGTGCCAGTAGTTTCCGGGACTCGATCAAGATGGTGTTCTTC.

About this clonotype: One end of the junction fails to match germline, which may point to a read error. J is TRBJ1-6 and V is TRBV18, with D tentatively TRBD1 (6 bases). Germline V lookup: CDR1 KGHSH, CDR2 LQKENI. The CDR3 runs to 14 residues. The CDR3 DNA is TGTGCCAGCTCACTAATAAGACAGGCGGGCGAGCAGTACTTT. Its protein product is CASSLIRQAGEQYF.

Comments on this clonotype: This may come from a read error, since a much larger clone is one base off. The chain is built from TRBV6-1 and TRBJ1-6; 8 bases are a match to TRBD1. The CDR3 length is 15 residues. CDR1 and CDR2 from the germline V gene are MNHNS and SASEGT. The CDR3, as DNA: TGTGCCAGCAGCCCCGGACAGGGAACGAATTCACCCCTCCAATTT. This sequence encodes CASSPGQGTNSPLQF.

The chain carries TRBV4-1 and TRBJ1-4; 10 positions match TRBD1. V dropped 4 bases and J dropped 11; count of bases not matched to a gene: 10. Germline assignment: CDR1 MGHRA and CDR2 YSYEKL. The CDR3 runs 15 residues. In nucleotides, the CDR3 is TGCGCCAGCAGCCGCACAGGGACAGGGGACCTTAAACTGTTTTTT. This gives the protein CASSRTGTGDLKLFF.

There are a few counts of this clonotype. A read error may be the cause here, since a much bigger clone is one base away. The V call is TRBV5-4, the J call TRBJ2-7, with D perhaps matching TRBD2 (6 bases). Germline values: CDR1 SGHNT, CDR2 YYREEE (reference sequence). There are 16 residues in the CDR3. V was clipped by 4 bases and J by 7 bases, with 24 bases between them. As DNA, the CDR3 is TGTGCCAGCAGCGCCGTAACTAGCATCTTTTCCAATGAGCAGTACTTC. Protein: CASSAVTSIFSNEQYF.

The genes are TRBV7-8 and TRBJ1-1; a possible D gene is TRBD1 (5 bases). Trimming pared 1 base from V and 0 bases from J, leaving 6 bases between. CDR1 and CDR2 (germline): SGHVS, FQNEAQ. This CDR3 is built from 14 residues. CDR3 in DNA: TGTGCCAGCAGCTTAGTGGGGGTGAACACTGAAGCTTTCTTT. It is translated as CASSLVGVNTEAFF.